This T cell receptor beta chain was observed in a study of T cell responses to AZD1222 COVID-19 vaccine. Study-wide findings and caveats: Clonal diversity may have been underestimated in mostly white British donors. In the spike-specific TCR repertoire, nearly half reportedly target unmutated variant regions.

This CDR3 contains 16 residues. V lost 1 base, J lost 6 bases, and 9 bases stayed unmatched. Germline CDR1 is LGHDT and CDR2 is YNNKEL (reference sequence). As to this clone: No antigen is known for it.

Generated by immunoSEQ multiplex PCR, the TCRdb table keeps only in-frame clones and is missing some. The data hold roughly 150,000 clones, with around 92% observed a single time. Specimen: peripheral blood, collected on day 0 of AZD1222 vaccination. This chain joins TRBV3-1 (or the pseudogene TRBV3-2) and TRBJ2-5, with 9 bases lining up with TRBD2. The receptor comes from an adult in good health. Here the CDR3 reads CASSQALAGGPQTQYF. DNA of the CDR3: TGTGCCAGCAGCCAAGCCCTCGCGGGGGGGCCGCAGACCCAGTACTTC.